A selection of T cell receptor beta chains follows, all from one sample in a study of shared clonotypes between healthy human individuals. TCRdb's copy holds only in-frame clones and misses some; the assay was immunoSEQ multiplex PCR. The table includes about 1.5 million clones, 98% detected once. Sequenced material: naive CD4+ T cells sorted from blood. The origin of the receptors is a man aged 30-40 years in good health. Each CDR3 is given with its conserved first and last residue. A D gene is named only where the DNA matches it firmly. Expanded clones are given a class, and other clones once, few, many or no size at all.

J,V,length,D,size,DNA,CDR3
TRBJ1-1,TRBV6-5,14,TRBD1,NA,TGTGCCAGCAGAGCTGGGACAGCCAACACTGAAGCTTTCTTT,CASRAGTANTEAFF
TRBJ2-3,TRBV27,14,NA,NA,TGTGCCAGCAGTTCGTCGAGGACCACAGATACGCAGTATTTT,CASSSSRTTDTQYF
TRBJ2-7,TRBV23-1,15,NA,once,TGCGCCAGCAGTCAATCACCGGGACCGGTCTACGAGCAGTACTTC,CASSQSPGPVYEQYF
TRBJ2-6,TRBV28,15,NA,NA,TGTGCCAGCAGCGGGCCAGGCTCTGGGGCCAACGTCCTGACTTTC,CASSGPGSGANVLTF
TRBJ2-1,TRBV11-2,13,NA,NA,TGTGCCAGCAGCTTAGATTGGGGGGCAGAGCAGTTCTTC,CASSLDWGAEQFF
TRBJ1-5,TRBV5-6,15,NA,NA,TGTGCCAGCAGCTACGGGACACATAGCAATCAGCCCCAGCATTTT,CASSYGTHSNQPQHF
TRBJ1-5,TRBV6-6,15,TRBD1,NA,TGTGCCAGCAGGCCCGGGACAGGAGGTAATCAGCCCCAGCATTTT,CASRPGTGGNQPQHF
TRBJ2-1,TRBV4-3,18,NA,NA,TGCGCCAGCTCCCGATACAGGGTTGAGGGATCGTCCTACAATGAGCAGTTCTTC,CASSRYRVEGSSYNEQFF
TRBJ1-5,TRBV21-1,17,NA,NA,TGTGCCAGCAGCCCCTCCCGTAGAGGGGAAGGCAATCAGCCCCAGCATTTT,CASSPSRRGEGNQPQHF
TRBJ2-7,TRBV18,14,TRBD1,once,TGTGCCAGCTCTGACAGGGGGCTTGATCACGAGCAGTACTTC,CASSDRGLDHEQYF
TRBJ2-5,TRBV18,12,NA,NA,TGTGCCAGCTCACCACCGCAGGGGACCCAGTACTTC,CASSPPQGTQYF
TRBJ2-1,TRBV11-3,15,TRBD2,NA,TGTGCCAGCAGCCCTAGCGGGGTCTCCTACAATGAGCAGTTCTTC,CASSPSGVSYNEQFF
TRBJ2-7,TRBV5-1,18,NA,NA,TGCGCCAGCAGCTTGGATCCCAGCGGCCCCCTCACGGGCTACGAGCAGTACTTC,CASSLDPSGPLTGYEQYF
TRBJ2-7,TRBV5-1,17,TRBD1,NA,TGCGCCAGCAGCCCCCCCGGGACAGGGAGGGGCTCCTACGAGCAGTACTTC,CASSPPGTGRGSYEQYF
TRBJ1-2,TRBV4-1,15,NA,NA,TGCGCCAGCAGCCCTTACACGGGGATACTGTATGGCTACACCTTC,CASSPYTGILYGYTF
TRBJ2-1,TRBV5-6,15,NA,NA,TGTGCCAGCAGCTTCTTAGAAAGGCCCTACAATGAGCAGTTCTTC,CASSFLERPYNEQFF
TRBJ2-2,TRBV7-9,16,NA,NA,TGTGCCAGCAGCTTTTTTCTGGACAAGAACACCGGGGAGCTGTTTTTT,CASSFFLDKNTGELFF
TRBJ2-2,TRBV7-3,18,NA,NA,TGTGCCAGCACCTTACGGGCAGGGGCCGAAAAATCGGCCGGGGAGCTGTTTTTT,CASTLRAGAEKSAGELFF
TRBJ2-5,TRBV5-8,15,NA,NA,TGTGCCAGCAGCTACCGAGGGGTACACCAAGAGACCCAGTACTTC,CASSYRGVHQETQYF
TRBJ2-1,TRBV2,12,NA,NA,TGTGCCAGCAGTGAACAAGGTTATGAGCAGTTCTTC,CASSEQGYEQFF
TRBJ2-1,TRBV5-4,14,NA,NA,TGTGCCAGCAGCTCCCGGGACCAAGTCCCTCGGCAGTTCTTC,CASSSRDQVPRQFF
TRBJ2-7,TRBV5-1,13,TRBD1,NA,TGCGCCAGCAGCTCCGGACAGGGAGGCGAGCAGTACTTC,CASSSGQGGEQYF
TRBJ2-2,TRBV7-2,17,TRBD1,NA,TGTGCCAGCAGACAACCTGCCGGGACAGGGAACACCGGGGAGCTGTTTTTT,CASRQPAGTGNTGELFF
TRBJ2-2,TRBV27,16,NA,once,TGTGCCAGCAGTTTACTGACAGGTGCGGGCACCGGGGAGCTGTTTTTT,CASSLLTGAGTGELFF
TRBJ2-1,TRBV7-9,16,NA,NA,TGTGCCAGCAGCACCGGGAGGGACAGAAGCTACAATGAGCAGTTCTTC,CASSTGRDRSYNEQFF
TRBJ2-3,TRBV10-1,14,TRBD1,NA,TGCGCCAGCAGCTGGGACAGGAGCACAGATACGCAGTATTTT,CASSWDRSTDTQYF
TRBJ2-2,TRBV27,16,TRBD1,NA,TGTGCCAGCAGTTTATTGCCAACAGGGGGCACCGGGGAGCTGTTTTTT,CASSLLPTGGTGELFF
TRBJ2-7,TRBV7-9,16,NA,NA,TGTGCCAGCAGCTTACCCGAACATAGTGCCCCCTACGAGCAGTACTTC,CASSLPEHSAPYEQYF
TRBJ2-5,TRBV5-4,14,TRBD1,NA,TGTGCCAGCACCATAGGGACAGCTAAAGAGACCCAGTACTTC,CASTIGTAKETQYF
TRBJ2-7,TRBV4-1,19,NA,NA,TGCGCCAGCAGCCAAAAGGGGTTAGCGGCGACGAAGAAATCCTACGAGCAGTACTTC,CASSQKGLAATKKSYEQYF
TRBJ2-3,TRBV6-1,15,TRBD2,NA,TGTGCCAGCAGCGCACTAGCGGGAGTGACAGATACGCAGTATTTT,CASSALAGVTDTQYF
TRBJ2-5,TRBV5-1,15,TRBD2,NA,TGCGCCAGCAGCTTGGAGAGCGGGAACGGAGAGACCCAGTACTTC,CASSLESGNGETQYF
TRBJ2-2,TRBV9,18,TRBD2,NA,TGTGCCAGCAGCGTAGGGACTAGCGGGAGGGATCGCACCGGGGAGCTGTTTTTT,CASSVGTSGRDRTGELFF
TRBJ2-1,TRBV15,15,NA,NA,TGTGCCACCAGCAGCGGGGACCTCGTTATCGATGAGCAGTTCTTC,CATSSGDLVIDEQFF
TRBJ1-2,TRBV21-1,14,NA,NA,TGTGCCAGCAGCAAAGGTTACGGAACGTATGGCTACACCTTC,CASSKGYGTYGYTF
TRBJ1-5,TRBV5-5,15,NA,NA,TGTGCCAGCAGCTGGGGACACCATAGCAATCAGCCCCAGCATTTT,CASSWGHHSNQPQHF
TRBJ2-3,TRBV6-5,12,NA,NA,TGTGCCAGCAGCTCCTACGCAGATACGCAGTATTTT,CASSSYADTQYF
TRBJ1-5,TRBV6-1,13,NA,once,TGTGCCAGCAGTGAACAGAAGAATCAGCCCCAGCATTTT,CASSEQKNQPQHF
TRBJ2-7,TRBV27,15,TRBD2,NA,TGTGCCAGCTCGGGACTAGCGGGAGGCCTAGGGGAGCAGTACTTC,CASSGLAGGLGEQYF
TRBJ2-3,TRBV7-6,15,NA,NA,TGTGCCAGCAGCTTAAGGCGGGTGGGCCAGGATACGCAGTATTTT,CASSLRRVGQDTQYF
TRBJ2-3,TRBV10-3,12,NA,NA,TGTGCCATCAGTTCTAGCACAGATACGCAGTATTTT,CAISSSTDTQYF
TRBJ2-1,TRBV9,17,TRBD2,NA,TGTGCCAGCAGCGTAGATCCGACTAGCGGGACAGTCAATGAGCAGTTCTTC,CASSVDPTSGTVNEQFF
TRBJ2-3,TRBV7-3,14,TRBD1,NA,TGTGCCAGCAGCCTGGGACAGGGGGCAGATACGCAGTATTTT,CASSLGQGADTQYF
TRBJ2-1,TRBV7-9,16,TRBD2,NA,TGTGCCAGCAGCTTAGCGCTTGCGGGAGGGCCGAATGAGCAGTTCTTC,CASSLALAGGPNEQFF
TRBJ1-2,TRBV18,14,NA,NA,TGTGCCAGCTCTCGCACCGGGGTCAGCGGGGGCTACACCTTC,CASSRTGVSGGYTF